This passage covers 23 T cell receptor beta chains from one sample sequenced in a study of beta chain features in type 1 diabetes. Isolated RNA was reverse transcribed in full, so expressed TCRB transcripts were sequenced. Repertoires were generated with immunoSEQ multiplex PCR, while TCRdb's copy carries only in-frame clones and drops some. The profile shows about 160,000 clones, 9% of them singletons. Antigen specificity for these receptors is unknown. Study-wide results and limits: There was a moderate but significant shortening of TCRB CDR3s in all four CD4+ subsets of Type 1 diabetes patients.

The source material was central memory CD4+ T cells from blood. Every receptor here comes from a woman aged 30 to 39 with type 1 diabetes.

This clone has just a few counts. The V and J genes are TRBV7-6 and TRBJ2-6, with D tentatively TRBD1 (5 bases). The ends were cut back, 6 bases at V and 2 bases at J, with 11 bases in the middle. The CDR3 loop spans 15 amino acids. Germline values: CDR1 SGHVS, CDR2 FNYEAQ. This CDR3 is CASRSRVAGANVLTF. In DNA form, the CDR3 reads TGTGCCAGCAGATCCAGGGTGGCTGGGGCCAACGTCCTGACTTTC.

The V call is TRBV15, the J call TRBJ1-1; the D is unclear. Germline loops: CDR1 LNHNV, CDR2 YYDKDF (reference sequence). The ends were cut back, 1 base at V and 1 base at J, with 19 bases in the middle. The length of the CDR3 is 18 residues. CDR3 sequence reads: CATSRGVYRVLTNTEAFF. The CDR3 coding sequence is TGTGCCACCAGCAGAGGTGTGTACAGAGTATTAACGAACACTGAAGCTTTCTTT.

This clone was seen only a few times. For the CDR3, the DNA is TGTGCCAGCTCACCCGGAGAGGATTATGGCTACACCTTC. It specifies CASSPGEDYGYTF. This rearrangement joins TRBV18 to TRBJ1-2; no definite D call. Germline values: CDR1 KGHSH, CDR2 LQKENI. V lost 3 bases and J lost 5, with 10 bases in between. CDR3 length: 13 amino acids. The full variable domain, with the rest looked up from reference TRBV18 and TRBJ1-2, is NAGVMQNPRHLVRRRGQEARLRCSPMKGHSHVYWYRQLPEEGLKFMVYLQKENIIDESGMPKERFSAEFPKEGPSILRIQQVVRGDSAAYFCASSPGEDYGYTFGSGTRLTVV.

This clone was observed a few times. V and J are TRBV5-6 and TRBJ2-1, with D perhaps matching TRBD2 (5 bases). This CDR3 has 14 amino acids. The germline V gene has CDR1 SGHDT and CDR2 YYEEEE. V lost 4 bases to trimming and J lost 8 bases, with 16 bases between them. The CDR3 loop is CASSRREGADEQFF. For the CDR3, the DNA is TGTGCCAGCAGCCGCCGCGAGGGAGCGGATGAGCAGTTCTTC.

This clone has more than one count but fewer than ten. The chain combines TRBV2 with TRBJ2-3, with TRBD2 matching over 10 bases. Germline CDR1 is SNHLY and CDR2 is FYNNEI. This CDR3 comprises 14 residues. J gave up 3 bases and V 8 bases, and 5 bases lay outside the gene matches. In nucleotides, the CDR3 is TGTGCCAGCGGTCTAGCGGGAGTGACAGATACGCAGTATTTT. Its protein product is CASGLAGVTDTQYF.

This chain connects TRBV7-8 to TRBJ1-1; TRBD1 might be the D (5 bases). Between the trimmed V and J ends, which lost 4 bases and 5 bases, there was a span of 11 bases. CDR1 is SGHVS and CDR2 is FQNEAQ in the germline V gene. The CDR3 spans 13 residues. The CDR3 DNA is TGTGCCAGCAGCTCGCAGGGCGAGACTGAAGCTTTCTTT. Residues: CASSSQGETEAFF.

A few counts support this clone. The chain uses TRBV5-1 and TRBJ2-5; 7 nucleotides match TRBD2. CDR1 and CDR2 (germline): SGHRS, YFSETQ. CDR3 length: 19 amino acids. Germline trimming cut 2 bases from V and 3 bases from J; bases unmatched to any gene: 19. CDR3 nucleotides: TGCGCCAGCAGCTTCCAAGCTCTCCGTCGGGGGAGGGCCGAAGAGACCCAGTACTTC. Protein sequence: CASSFQALRRGRAEETQYF. Variable domain in full (rest from reference TRBV5-1 and TRBJ2-5): KAGVTQTPRYLIKTRGQQVTLSCSPISGHRSVSWYQQTPGQGLQFLFEYFSETQRNKGNFPGRFSGRQFSNSRSEMNVSTLELGDSALYLCASSFQALRRGRAEETQYFGPGTRLLVL.

The sample holds a few counts of this clone. The chain carries TRBV28 and TRBJ2-1; TRBD2 is a possible D gene (6 bases). The V gene lost 2 bases and the J gene lost 9 bases, with 11 bases spanning the gap. The CDR3 is made up of 13 amino acids. Germline V lookup: CDR1 MDHEN, CDR2 SYDVKM. CDR3 nucleotides: TGTGCCAGCAGTTTAGTGGGACTCGGTGAGCAGTTCTTC. It translates to CASSLVGLGEQFF.

The chain uses TRBV28 and TRBJ1-1, with TRBD1 as a possible D gene (5 bases). Trimming removed 5 bases at V and 0 bases at J, with 19 bases between. The CDR3 has 17 residues. Germline-derived CDR1 and CDR2 are MDHEN and SYDVKM. The CDR3 DNA sequence: TGTGCCAGCAGTGGGGGACCATGGGACTCCATGAACACTGAAGCTTTCTTT. This gives the protein CASSGGPWDSMNTEAFF.

In this sample, this clone turned up many times. This rearrangement joins TRBV7-9 to TRBJ2-4, with unresolved D. Germline values: CDR1 SEHNR, CDR2 FQNEAQ (reference sequence). V was clipped by 0 bases and J by 8 bases, with 8 bases between them. The CDR3 spans 13 residues. The CDR3 region is CASSLARGDIQYF. CDR3 sequence (DNA): TGTGCCAGCAGCTTAGCGCGCGGAGACATTCAGTACTTC.

This clone was seen more than once but under ten times. This chain uses TRBV18 with TRBJ1-1; D unclear. CDR1 and CDR2 (germline): KGHSH, LQKENI. CDR3 length: 17 residues. Trimming cost V 6 bases and J 4 bases, with 24 bases left between them. The CDR3 reads CASSLSYSNVRGTEAFF. As DNA, the CDR3 is TGTGCCAGCTCCCTCAGTTACTCAAACGTTCGGGGCACTGAAGCTTTCTTT.

This clone was recorded a few times. The V gene is TRBV30, the J gene TRBJ2-1, with 7 bases aligning to TRBD1. This CDR3 region has 15 residues. Germline assignment: CDR1 GTSNPN and CDR2 SVGIG (reference sequence). The trim removed 0 bases at V and 11 bases at J, leaving 13 bases unmatched. The CDR3 nucleotides are TGTGCCTGGAGTGTACCCGGGTACAGGGGTTTGAAGCAGTTCTTC. Amino acids: CAWSVPGYRGLKQFF.

This clone was found a few times. The V call is TRBV7-9, the J call TRBJ2-7; TRBD1 agrees at 8 bases. Germline V gives CDR1 SEHNR, CDR2 FQNEAQ (reference sequence). The CDR3 spans 16 residues. The trim removed 1 base at V and 2 bases at J, leaving 7 bases unmatched. CDR3 protein: CASSLVLDRATYEQYF. In DNA, the CDR3 is TGTGCCAGCAGCTTAGTATTGGACAGGGCAACCTACGAGCAGTACTTC.

The J gene is TRBJ2-7, the V gene TRBV5-1; tentatively, D is TRBD2 (6 bases). CDR1 is SGHRS and CDR2 is YFSETQ in the germline V gene. V dropped 5 bases and J dropped 7 bases, with 16 bases sitting between them. This CDR3 region has 13 residues. Here the CDR3 DNA reads TGCGCCAGCAGTCGGAACGGGGCGGGGGAGCAGTACTTC. Translating it yields CASSRNGAGEQYF.

The chain carries TRBV5-1 and TRBJ2-5; TRBD2 might be the D (5 bases). Trimming shortened V by 6 bases and J by 5 bases, and 14 bases separated the two germline ends. CDR3 length equals 13 residues. Germline V gives CDR1 SGHRS, CDR2 YFSETQ. CDR3 in amino acids: CASTRGFGETQYF. CDR3 nucleotides: TGCGCCAGCACTCGGGGTTTCGGGGAGACCCAGTACTTC.

This sequence joins TRBV7-3 and TRBJ2-3; D unclear. The V end lost 2 bases, the J end lost 0 bases, and 9 bases lay between the germline ends. This CDR3 contains 15 residues. Germline V gene lookup returns CDR1 SGHTA and CDR2 FQGTGA. The CDR3: CASSLGGASTDTQYF. The CDR3 DNA reads as TGTGCCAGCAGCTTAGGCGGAGCTAGCACAGATACGCAGTATTTT.

This clone was counted between two and nine times. The V gene is TRBV18, the J gene TRBJ1-5; D unresolved. Germline CDR1 KGHSH, CDR2 LQKENI. The CDR3 covers 13 residues. V was clipped by 2 bases and J by 5 bases, with 7 bases between them. The CDR3 DNA reads as TGTGCCAGCTCACCAAACAGAGATCAGCCCCAGCATTTT. It is translated as CASSPNRDQPQHF.

V and J are TRBV30 and TRBJ1-1; no definite D call. Germline V gene sequence: CDR1 GTSNPN, CDR2 SVGIG (reference sequence). V lost 3 bases to trimming and J lost 7 bases, with 15 bases between them. CDR3 length equals 13 residues. Here the CDR3 reads CAWSAFRGSEAFF. DNA of the CDR3: TGTGCCTGGAGCGCCTTTCGAGGGAGTGAAGCTTTCTTT.

This chain connects TRBV5-4 to TRBJ2-3, with D maybe TRBD1 (6 bases). From germline, CDR1 is SGHNT and CDR2 YYREEE (reference sequence). This CDR3 has 14 amino acids. V lost 5 bases, J lost 8 bases, and 18 bases lay in between. The CDR3 nucleotides read TGTGCCAGCAGACCGGACAGATTTGATGGTACGCAGTATTTT. Translation gives CASRPDRFDGTQYF.

This clone was found a few times. One end of the junction fails to match germline, which may point to a read error. The V and J genes are TRBV7-9 and TRBJ2-3, with 10 bases matching TRBD2. CDR3 length: 13 residues. Germline loops: CDR1 SEHNR, CDR2 FQNEAQ (reference sequence). The DNA of the CDR3 is TGTGCCAGCAGCTACCTTACCGGGACTAGCGCTCTATTT. The encoded protein is CASSYLTGTSALF. Looking up the rest from reference TRBV7-9 and TRBJ2-3 gives the full variable domain: DTGVSQNPRHKITKRGQNVTFRCDPISEHNRLYWYRQTLGQGPEFLTYFQNEAQLEKSRLLSDRFSAERPKGSFSTLEIQRTEQGDSAMYLCASSYLTGTSALFGPGTRLTVL.

This clone was seen a few times. The V and J genes are TRBV7-3 and TRBJ2-3; no clear D gene. The germline V gene encodes CDR1 SGHTA and CDR2 FQGTGA. The ends were cut back, 1 base at V and 5 bases at J, with 7 bases in the middle. This CDR3 region has 13 residues. The DNA of the CDR3 is TGTGCCAGCAGCTTAATACACAGAGATACGCAGTATTTT. Amino acid sequence: CASSLIHRDTQYF.

The rearrangement links TRBV27 to TRBJ2-6, with 7 bases identical to TRBD1. Germline V gene sequence: CDR1 MNHEY, CDR2 SMNVEV (reference sequence). J gave up 2 bases and V 4 bases, and 8 bases lay outside the gene matches. CDR3 length: 17 residues. The CDR3: CASSSGQSPPGANVLTF. CDR3 coding DNA: TGTGCCAGCAGTTCGGGACAGTCCCCCCCTGGGGCCAACGTCCTGACTTTC.

This chain connects TRBV19 to TRBJ2-1; D is ambiguous. The CDR3 contains 11 residues. Trimming cost V 5 bases and J 9 bases, with 8 bases left between them. Germline V gene data show CDR1 as LNHDA and CDR2 as SQIVND (reference sequence). This CDR3 reads CASSERIEQFF. For the CDR3, the DNA is TGTGCCAGTAGTGAGCGAATTGAGCAGTTCTTC.